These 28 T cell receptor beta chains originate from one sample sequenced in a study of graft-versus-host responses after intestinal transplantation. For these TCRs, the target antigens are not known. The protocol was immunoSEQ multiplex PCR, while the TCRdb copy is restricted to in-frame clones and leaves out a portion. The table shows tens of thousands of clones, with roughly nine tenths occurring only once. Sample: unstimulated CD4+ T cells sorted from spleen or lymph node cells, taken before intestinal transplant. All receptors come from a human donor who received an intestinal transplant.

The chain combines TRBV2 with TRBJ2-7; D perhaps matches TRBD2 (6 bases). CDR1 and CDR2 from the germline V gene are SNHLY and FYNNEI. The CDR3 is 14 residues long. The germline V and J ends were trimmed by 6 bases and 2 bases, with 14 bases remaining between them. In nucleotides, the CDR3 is TGTGCCAGCAGCGCCGGGAGACCCCCCTACGAGCAGTACTTC. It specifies CASSAGRPPYEQYF.

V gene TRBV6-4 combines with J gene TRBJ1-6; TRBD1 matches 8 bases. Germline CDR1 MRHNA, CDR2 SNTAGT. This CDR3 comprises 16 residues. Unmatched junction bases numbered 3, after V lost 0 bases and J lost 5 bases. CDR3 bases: TGTGCCAGCAGTGACTCGGGGGACAGGCATAATTCACCCCTCCACTTT. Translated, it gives CASSDSGDRHNSPLHF.

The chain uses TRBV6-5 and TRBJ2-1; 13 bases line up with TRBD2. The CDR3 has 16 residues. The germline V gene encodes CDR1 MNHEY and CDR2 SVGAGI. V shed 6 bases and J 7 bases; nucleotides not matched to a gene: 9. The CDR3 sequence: CASRYTSGGAGNEQFF. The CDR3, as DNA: TGTGCCAGCAGATACACTAGCGGGGGGGCAGGGAATGAGCAGTTCTTC.

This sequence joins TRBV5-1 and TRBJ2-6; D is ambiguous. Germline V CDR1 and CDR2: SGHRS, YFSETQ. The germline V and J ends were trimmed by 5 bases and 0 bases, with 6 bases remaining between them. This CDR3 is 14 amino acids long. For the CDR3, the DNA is TGCGCCAGCAGTGAGGTCTCTGGGGCCAACGTCCTGACTTTC. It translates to CASSEVSGANVLTF.

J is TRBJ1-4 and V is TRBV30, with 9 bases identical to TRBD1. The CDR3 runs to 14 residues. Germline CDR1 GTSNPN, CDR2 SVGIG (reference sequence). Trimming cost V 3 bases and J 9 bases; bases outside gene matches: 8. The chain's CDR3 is CAWSLRDREKKLFF. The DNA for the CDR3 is TGTGCCTGGAGCTTGAGGGACAGGGAGAAAAAACTGTTTTTT.

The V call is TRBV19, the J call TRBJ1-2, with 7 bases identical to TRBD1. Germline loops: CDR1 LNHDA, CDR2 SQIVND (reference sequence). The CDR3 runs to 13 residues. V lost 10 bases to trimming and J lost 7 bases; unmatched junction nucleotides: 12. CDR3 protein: CATKPGTALGYTF. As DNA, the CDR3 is TGTGCCACCAAGCCGGGGACAGCACTTGGCTACACCTTC.

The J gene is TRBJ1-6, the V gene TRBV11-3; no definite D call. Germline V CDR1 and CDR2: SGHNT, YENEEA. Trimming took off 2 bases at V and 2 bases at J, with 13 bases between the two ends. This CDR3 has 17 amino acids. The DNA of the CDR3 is TGTGCCAGCAGCTTATCCCTGGCAGGCACCTATAATTCACCCCTCCACTTT. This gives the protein CASSLSLAGTYNSPLHF.

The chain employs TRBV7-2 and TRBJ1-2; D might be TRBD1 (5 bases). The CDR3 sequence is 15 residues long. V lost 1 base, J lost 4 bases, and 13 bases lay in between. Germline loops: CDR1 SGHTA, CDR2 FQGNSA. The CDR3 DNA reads TGTGCCAGCAGCTTAGGACAGACTCTATCCTATGGCTACACCTTC. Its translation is CASSLGQTLSYGYTF.

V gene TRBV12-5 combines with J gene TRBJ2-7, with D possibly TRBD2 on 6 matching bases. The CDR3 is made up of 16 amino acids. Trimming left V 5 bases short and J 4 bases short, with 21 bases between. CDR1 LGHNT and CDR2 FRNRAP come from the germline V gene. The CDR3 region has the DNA TGTGCTAGTGGTGGGGACTGGGCAGTGGGGGTATACGAGCAGTACTTC. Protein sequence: CASGGDWAVGVYEQYF.

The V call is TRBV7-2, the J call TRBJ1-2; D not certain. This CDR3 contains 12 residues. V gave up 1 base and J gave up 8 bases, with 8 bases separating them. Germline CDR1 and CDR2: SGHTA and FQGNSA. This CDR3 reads CASSLGVLGYTF. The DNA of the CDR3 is TGTGCCAGCAGCTTAGGAGTACTGGGCTACACCTTC.

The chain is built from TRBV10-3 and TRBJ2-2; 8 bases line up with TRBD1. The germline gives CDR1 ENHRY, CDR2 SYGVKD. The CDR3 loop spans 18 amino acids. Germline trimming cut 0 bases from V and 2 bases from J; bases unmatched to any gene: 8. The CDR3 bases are TGTGCCATCAGTGAGTCCGATTCAGGGGGCGTAAACACCGGGGAGCTGTTTTTT. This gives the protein CAISESDSGGVNTGELFF.

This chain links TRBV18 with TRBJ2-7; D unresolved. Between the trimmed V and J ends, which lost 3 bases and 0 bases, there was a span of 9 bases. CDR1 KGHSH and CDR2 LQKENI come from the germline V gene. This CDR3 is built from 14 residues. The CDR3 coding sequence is TGTGCCAGCTCACCTTCCACAGCCTCCTACGAGCAGTACTTC. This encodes CASSPSTASYEQYF.

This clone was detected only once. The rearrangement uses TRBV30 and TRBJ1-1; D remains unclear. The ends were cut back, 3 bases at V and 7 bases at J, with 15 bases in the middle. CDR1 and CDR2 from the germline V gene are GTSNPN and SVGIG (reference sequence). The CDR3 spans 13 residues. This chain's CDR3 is CAWSGAVGFEAFF. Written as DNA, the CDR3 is TGTGCCTGGAGCGGTGCGGTAGGCTTTGAAGCTTTCTTT. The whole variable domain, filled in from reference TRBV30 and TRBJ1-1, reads SQTIHQWPATLVQPVGSPLSLECTVEGTSNPNLYWYRQAAGRGLQLLFYSVGIGQISSEVPQNLSASRPQDRQFILSSKKLLLSDSGFYLCAWSGAVGFEAFFGQGTRLTVV.

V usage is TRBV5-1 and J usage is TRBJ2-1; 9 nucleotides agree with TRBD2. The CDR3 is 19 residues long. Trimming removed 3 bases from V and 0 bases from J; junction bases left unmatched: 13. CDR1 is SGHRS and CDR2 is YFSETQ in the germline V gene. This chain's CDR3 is CASSYPLAGTNYSYNEQFF. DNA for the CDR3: TGCGCCAGCAGCTACCCCCTAGCGGGGACTAACTACTCCTACAATGAGCAGTTCTTC.

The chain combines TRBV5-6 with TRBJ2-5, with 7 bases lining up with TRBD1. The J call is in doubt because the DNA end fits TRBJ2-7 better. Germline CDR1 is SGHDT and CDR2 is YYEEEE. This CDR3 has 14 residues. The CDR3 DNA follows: TGTGCCAGCAGCCGTGGGACAGCCACCTACGAGCAGTACTTC. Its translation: CASSRGTATYEQYF.

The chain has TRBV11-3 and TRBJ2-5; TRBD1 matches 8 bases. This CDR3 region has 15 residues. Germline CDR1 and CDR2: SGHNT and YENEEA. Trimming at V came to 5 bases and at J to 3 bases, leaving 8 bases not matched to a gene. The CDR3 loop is CASSPGGLREETQYF. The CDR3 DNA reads TGTGCCAGCAGCCCAGGGGGCTTGAGGGAAGAGACCCAGTACTTC.

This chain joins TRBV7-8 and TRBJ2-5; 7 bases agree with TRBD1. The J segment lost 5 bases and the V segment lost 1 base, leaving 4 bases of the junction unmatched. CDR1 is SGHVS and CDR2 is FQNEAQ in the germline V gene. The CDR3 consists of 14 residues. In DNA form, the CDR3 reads TGTGCCAGCAGCTTAGAAGGGGGCTGGGAGACCCAGTACTTC. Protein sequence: CASSLEGGWETQYF. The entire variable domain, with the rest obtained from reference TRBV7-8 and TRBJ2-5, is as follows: GAGVSQSPRYKVAKRGQDVALRCDPISGHVSLFWYQQALGQGPEFLTYFQNEAQLDKSGLPSDRFFAERPEGSVSTLKIQRTQQEDSAVYLCASSLEGGWETQYFGPGTRLLVL.

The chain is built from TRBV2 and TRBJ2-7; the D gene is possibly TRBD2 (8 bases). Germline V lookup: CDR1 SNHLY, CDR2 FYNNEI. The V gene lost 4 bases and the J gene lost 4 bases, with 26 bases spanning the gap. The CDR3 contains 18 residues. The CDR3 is CASSGTITGGDRKYEQYF. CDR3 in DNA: TGTGCCAGCAGTGGTACCATTACCGGGGGGGACAGAAAATACGAGCAGTACTTC.

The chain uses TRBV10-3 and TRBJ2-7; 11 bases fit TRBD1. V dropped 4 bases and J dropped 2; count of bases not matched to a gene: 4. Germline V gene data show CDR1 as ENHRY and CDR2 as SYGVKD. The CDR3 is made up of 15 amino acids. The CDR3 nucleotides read TGTGCCATCAGTGTAGGGACAGGGGGAACCTACGAGCAGTACTTC. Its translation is CAISVGTGGTYEQYF.

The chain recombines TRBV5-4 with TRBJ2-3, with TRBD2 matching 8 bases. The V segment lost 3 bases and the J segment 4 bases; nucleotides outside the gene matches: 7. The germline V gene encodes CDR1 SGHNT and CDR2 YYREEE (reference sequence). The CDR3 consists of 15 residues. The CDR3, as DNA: TGTGCCAGCAGCTCTCCGGGACTAGGTCCAGATACGCAGTATTTT. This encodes CASSSPGLGPDTQYF.

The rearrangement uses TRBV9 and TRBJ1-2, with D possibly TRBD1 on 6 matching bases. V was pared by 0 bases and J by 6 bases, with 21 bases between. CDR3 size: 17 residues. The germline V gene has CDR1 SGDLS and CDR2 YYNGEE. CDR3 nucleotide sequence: TGTGCCAGCAGCGTAGGTCCCCGCCCGACAGGAGCGGATGGCTACACCTTC. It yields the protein CASSVGPRPTGADGYTF.

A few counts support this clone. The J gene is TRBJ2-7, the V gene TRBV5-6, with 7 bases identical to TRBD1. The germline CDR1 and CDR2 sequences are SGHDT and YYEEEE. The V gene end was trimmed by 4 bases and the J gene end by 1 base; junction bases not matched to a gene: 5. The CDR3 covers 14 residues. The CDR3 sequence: CASSVQTGSYEQYF. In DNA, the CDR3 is TGTGCCAGCAGCGTTCAGACAGGGTCCTACGAGCAGTACTTC.

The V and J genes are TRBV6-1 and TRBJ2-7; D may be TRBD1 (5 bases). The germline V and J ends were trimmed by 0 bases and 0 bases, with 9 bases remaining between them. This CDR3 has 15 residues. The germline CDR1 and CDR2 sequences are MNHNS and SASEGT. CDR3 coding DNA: TGTGCCAGCAGTGAAGCAGGGGTTAACTCCTACGAGCAGTACTTC. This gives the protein CASSEAGVNSYEQYF.

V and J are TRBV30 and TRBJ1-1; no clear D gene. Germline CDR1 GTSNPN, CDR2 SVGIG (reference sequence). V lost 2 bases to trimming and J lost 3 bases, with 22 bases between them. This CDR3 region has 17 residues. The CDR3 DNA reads TGTGCCTGGAGTCCCCGACCCCTGGTTCTGACATACACTGAAGCTTTCTTT. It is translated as CAWSPRPLVLTYTEAFF.

For the CDR3, the DNA is TGTGCCAGCACAAGGGGCTCCTATAATTCACCCCTCCACTTT. Translated, it gives CASTRGSYNSPLHF. The chain employs TRBV25-1 and TRBJ1-6; D is perhaps TRBD1 (5 bases). Trimming cost V 7 bases and J 0 bases, with 7 bases left between them. The length of the CDR3 is 14 residues. Germline V gene lookup returns CDR1 MGHDK and CDR2 SYGVNS.

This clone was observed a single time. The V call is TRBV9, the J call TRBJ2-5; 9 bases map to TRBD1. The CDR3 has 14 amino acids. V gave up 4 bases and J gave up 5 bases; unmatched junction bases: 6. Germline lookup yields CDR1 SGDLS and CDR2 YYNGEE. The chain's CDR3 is CASSTGQGRETQYF. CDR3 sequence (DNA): TGTGCCAGCAGCACCGGACAGGGGCGGGAGACCCAGTACTTC.

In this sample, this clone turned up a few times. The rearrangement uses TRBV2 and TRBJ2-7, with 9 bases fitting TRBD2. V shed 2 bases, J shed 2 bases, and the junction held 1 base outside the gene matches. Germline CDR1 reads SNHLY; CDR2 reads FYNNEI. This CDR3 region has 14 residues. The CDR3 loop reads CASSEWTSAYEQYF. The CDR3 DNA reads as TGTGCCAGCAGTGAATGGACTAGCGCCTACGAGCAGTACTTC. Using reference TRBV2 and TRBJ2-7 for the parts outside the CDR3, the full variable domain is EPEVTQTPSHQVTQMGQEVILRCVPISNHLYFYWYRQILGQKVEFLVSFYNNEISEKSEIFDDQFSVERPDGSNFTLKIRSTKLEDSAMYFCASSEWTSAYEQYFGPGTRLTVT.

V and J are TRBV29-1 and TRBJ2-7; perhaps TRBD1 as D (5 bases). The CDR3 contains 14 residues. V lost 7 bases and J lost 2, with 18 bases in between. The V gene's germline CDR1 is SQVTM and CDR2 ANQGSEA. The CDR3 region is CSGQKGVFPYEQYF. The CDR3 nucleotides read TGCAGCGGACAGAAAGGGGTCTTTCCCTACGAGCAGTACTTC.